The 18 T cell receptor beta chains listed next were all sequenced from one sample in a study of blood T cell repertoires in COVID-19. Clones were read by immunoSEQ multiplex PCR, and TCRdb kept only the in-frame ones, dropping some. The sample carries around 100,000 clones, over 70% recorded once. Sequencing input: peripheral blood. These receptors originate from a human donor in a cohort sampled during active or convalescent COVID-19.

The V and J genes are TRBV18 and TRBJ1-3, with a tentative D call TRBD1 (5 bases). The CDR3 spans 15 residues. V lost 2 bases and J lost 2, with 10 bases in between. Germline V gene lookup returns CDR1 KGHSH and CDR2 LQKENI. The CDR3 DNA is TGTGCCAGCTCACCAAACTCAGGGACTGGAAACACCATATATTTT. It yields the protein CASSPNSGTGNTIYF. The full variable domain, its missing parts supplied by reference TRBV18 and TRBJ1-3, is NAGVMQNPRHLVRRRGQEARLRCSPMKGHSHVYWYRQLPEEGLKFMVYLQKENIIDESGMPKERFSAEFPKEGPSILRIQQVVRGDSAAYFCASSPNSGTGNTIYFGEGSWLTVV.

The chain couples TRBV7-3 to TRBJ2-1; 10 bases fit TRBD1. This CDR3 region has 15 residues. V dropped 5 bases and J dropped 7; count of bases not matched to a gene: 8. Per germline, CDR1 SGHTA and CDR2 FQGTGA. CDR3 nucleotide sequence: TGTGCCAGCAGCCTCCGGGACAGGGGAGATAATGAGCAGTTCTTC. Protein sequence: CASSLRDRGDNEQFF.

This chain uses TRBV14 with TRBJ2-1; weak D call: TRBD2 (5 bases). CDR1 is SGHDN and CDR2 is FVKESK in the germline V gene. The germline V and J ends were trimmed by 4 bases and 10 bases, with 14 bases remaining between them. The CDR3 loop spans 13 amino acids. The CDR3 DNA reads as TGTGCCAGCAGCCGAGAACTAGTGCTAGAGCAGTTCTTC. As protein: CASSRELVLEQFF.

V and J are TRBV3-1 (or the pseudogene TRBV3-2) and TRBJ2-7; 13 bases are shared with TRBD2. The germline V gene encodes CDR1 LGHDT and CDR2 YNNKEL (reference sequence). This CDR3 is 17 amino acids long. The J segment lost 5 bases and the V segment lost 3 bases, leaving 10 bases of the junction unmatched. CDR3 sequence (DNA): TGTGCCAGCAGCCACGGACTAGCGGGGGCCCTCCGAGACGAGCAGTACTTC. As protein: CASSHGLAGALRDEQYF.

The chain links TRBV6-6 to TRBJ1-1; TRBD1 might be the D (5 bases). CDR3 length: 15 residues. V gave up 4 bases and J gave up 1 base, with 13 bases separating them. Germline V gives CDR1 MNHNY, CDR2 SVGAGI (reference sequence). The CDR3 DNA sequence: TGTGCCAGCAGTTCCCTCGGGGGGGAGAACACTGAAGCTTTCTTT. The encoded protein is CASSSLGGENTEAFF.

The chain couples TRBV4-3 to TRBJ1-1; 7 bases agree with TRBD1. The ends lost 2 bases at V and 5 bases at J; junction bases unmatched: 8. This CDR3 has 15 amino acids. The V gene's germline CDR1 is LGHNA and CDR2 YSLEER. In nucleotides, the CDR3 is TGCGCCAGCAGCCAACCGGGACAGCTTGGGACTGAAGCTTTCTTT. Protein sequence: CASSQPGQLGTEAFF.

This rearrangement joins TRBV5-4 to TRBJ1-2, with D possibly matching TRBD1 (5 bases). The CDR3 consists of 14 residues. Trimming removed 4 bases from V and 3 bases from J, with 13 bases in between. Germline V gene data show CDR1 as SGHNT and CDR2 as YYREEE (reference sequence). The CDR3 protein is CASSPGLGDYGYTF. In DNA, the CDR3 is TGTGCCAGCAGCCCGGGCCTAGGGGACTATGGCTACACCTTC.

V is TRBV4-1 and J is TRBJ2-3; TRBD2 aligns across 12 bases. CDR1 is MGHRA, CDR2 YSYEKL, per germline. Germline trimming cut 6 bases from V and 5 bases from J; bases unmatched to any gene: 6. This CDR3 region has 15 residues. CDR3 amino acids: CASRLAGGQKDTQYF. The CDR3, as DNA: TGCGCCAGCAGGCTAGCGGGGGGGCAGAAAGATACGCAGTATTTT.

The rearrangement links TRBV7-3 to TRBJ2-7; possible D gene TRBD1, 6 bases. The V end was cut by 2 bases, the J end by 8 bases, with 7 bases between. CDR1 is SGHTA and CDR2 is FQGTGA in the germline V gene. The CDR3 runs 11 residues. DNA of the CDR3: TGTGCCAGCAGCTTAGGGGGCAAGCAGTACTTC. This gives the protein CASSLGGKQYF. The variable domain in full, completed from reference TRBV7-3 and TRBJ2-7, reads GAGVSQTPSNKVTEKGKYVELRCDPISGHTALYWYRQSLGQGPEFLIYFQGTGAADDSGLPNDRFFAVRPEGSVSTLKIQRTERGDSAVYLCASSLGGKQYFGPGTRLTVT.

V usage is TRBV6-5 and J usage is TRBJ2-5; 8 bases agree with TRBD2. With 5 bases clipped from V and 2 bases from J, the junction kept 7 bases outside the gene matches. This CDR3 spans 15 amino acids. Germline CDR1 reads MNHEY; CDR2 reads SVGAGI. CDR3 coding DNA: TGTGCCAGCAGTCCACGCGGGGGGACACAAGAGACCCAGTACTTC. This sequence encodes CASSPRGGTQETQYF.

This clone has a single count. The V call is TRBV5-1, the J call TRBJ1-4, with TRBD1 identical over 12 bases. The CDR3 has 13 amino acids. Germline assignment: CDR1 SGHRS and CDR2 YFSETQ. V lost 4 bases and J lost 8; bases outside the gene matches: 0. CDR3 in DNA: TGCGCCAGCAGCGGGACAGGGGGCGAAAAACTGTTTTTT. Encoded protein: CASSGTGGEKLFF.

This clone has a handful of counts. Compared with germline, one end of the junction differs, possibly owing to a read error. The rearrangement uses TRBV11-2 and TRBJ1-3, with D possibly being TRBD1 (6 bases). Germline V gene lookup returns CDR1 SGHAT and CDR2 FQNNGV. The CDR3 spans 15 residues. CDR3 residues: CASSVDRNSGNTIYF. CDR3 DNA: TGTGCCAGCAGCGTAGACAGGAACTCTGGAAACACCATATATTTT.

The gene calls are TRBV24-1 and TRBJ1-5; D unclear. This CDR3 contains 14 residues. Germline V gene sequence: CDR1 KGHDR, CDR2 SFDVKD. Trimming pared 2 bases from V and 4 bases from J, leaving 8 bases between. CDR3 DNA: TGTGCCACCAGTGATTCAGATAAGAATCAGCCCCAGCATTTT. It codes for CATSDSDKNQPQHF.

The gene calls are TRBV24-1 and TRBJ2-7; TRBD1 matches at 10 bases. The V gene end was trimmed by 5 bases and the J gene end by 3 bases; junction bases not matched to a gene: 6. The CDR3 loop spans 15 amino acids. Germline assignment: CDR1 KGHDR and CDR2 SFDVKD. CDR3 region: CATSGGQGTLYEQYF. In DNA, the CDR3 is TGTGCCACCAGTGGGGGACAGGGGACTCTCTACGAGCAGTACTTC.

The V gene is TRBV5-1, the J gene TRBJ2-7; D remains ambiguous. The CDR3 runs 12 residues. V was cut by 0 bases and J by 4 bases, with 5 bases left in between. From germline, CDR1 is SGHRS and CDR2 YFSETQ. The CDR3 nucleotides are TGCGCCAGCAGCTTGGGAGGATACGAGCAGTACTTC. Translated, it gives CASSLGGYEQYF. Complete variable domain (other parts from reference TRBV5-1 and TRBJ2-7): KAGVTQTPRYLIKTRGQQVTLSCSPISGHRSVSWYQQTPGQGLQFLFEYFSETQRNKGNFPGRFSGRQFSNSRSEMNVSTLELGDSALYLCASSLGGYEQYFGPGTRLTVT.

The rearrangement uses TRBV11-2 and TRBJ1-1, with D maybe TRBD1 (5 bases). The V gene's germline CDR1 is SGHAT and CDR2 FQNNGV. With 1 base removed from V and 4 bases from J, the gap between germline ends came to 13 bases. The CDR3 consists of 15 residues. The CDR3 region is CASSLALTDGTEAFF. CDR3 sequence (DNA): TGTGCCAGCAGCTTAGCCTTGACAGATGGCACTGAAGCTTTCTTT.

The rearrangement uses TRBV27 and TRBJ1-2; D is perhaps TRBD1 (5 bases). In germline, CDR1 is MNHEY, CDR2 SMNVEV (reference sequence). CDR3 size: 15 residues. V was clipped by 7 bases and J by 6 bases, with 21 bases between them. The DNA for the CDR3 is TGTGCCAGCACTCCAAAACCGGGGGGAGTTAATGGCTACACCTTC. Translation: CASTPKPGGVNGYTF.

This clone was detected once. This chain connects TRBV7-9 to TRBJ2-1, with D maybe TRBD1 (6 bases). The ends were cut back, 3 bases at V and 7 bases at J, with 7 bases in the middle. CDR3 length: 12 amino acids. CDR1 and CDR2 from the germline V gene are SEHNR and FQNEAQ (reference sequence). CDR3 sequence (DNA): TGTGCCAGCAGCTTGGGGGCGAATGAGCAGTTCTTC. Its protein product is CASSLGANEQFF.